This T cell receptor (beta chain) emerged from a study of response to subunit inactivated influenza vaccine. This clonotype was counted only a few times. Its antigen is unknown. Study observations and caveats: It was the authors' suggestion that each seasonal influenza vaccination recruits few new T cells.

In germline, CDR1 is SQVTM, CDR2 ANQGSEA. This CDR3 region has 14 residues. The junction had 7 bases not matched to a gene; V was cut back by 4 bases and J by 1 base. From the RT-PCR reads, TCRdb called clonotypes with MiXCR, one entry per CDR3 protein. The sample holds approximately 500,000 distinct CDR3 sequences; roughly 13% are singletons and the top ten take under 15%. The receptor comes from a man in his fifties or sixties who received an inactivated influenza vaccine. This rearrangement joins TRBV29-1 to TRBJ2-7; 7 bases match TRBD2. Sequencing used PBMCs from blood, obtained about 40 days after vaccination. Here the CDR3 DNA reads TGCAGCGTTGTGGGCGGGAGTGAATCCTACGAGCAGTACTTC. Protein: CSVVGGSESYEQYF.